The 27 T cell receptor beta chains below all came from one sample that was sequenced in a study of early T cells in non-severe SARS-CoV-2 infection. TCRdb reprocessed the 5' RACE reads via MiXCR and lists one record per CDR3 protein. This sample has nearly 70,000 distinct CDR3 sequences, with 4% to 6% found just once. Sample: whole blood, taken at baseline. All receptors come from an adult who was a healthcare worker with PCR-confirmed SARS-CoV-2 infection or an uninfected control (not recorded which). The donor label of this sample is uncertain.

The table lists this clonotype with many counts. The chain joins TRBV10-3 to TRBJ2-1, with D unresolved. The length of the CDR3 is 13 residues. Germline CDR1 ENHRY, CDR2 SYGVKD. V lost 7 bases and J 6 bases, leaving 13 bases between the germline ends. The CDR3, as DNA: TGTGCCATCACCCCAGACTCCACCAATGAGCAGTTCTTC. This encodes CAITPDSTNEQFF.

The chain combines TRBV3-1 with TRBJ2-7; D may correspond to TRBD1 or TRBD2 (5 bases each). The V end lost 2 bases, the J end lost 10 bases, and 18 bases lay between the germline ends. The CDR3 runs to 14 residues. Germline lookup yields CDR1 LGHDT and CDR2 YNNKEL (reference sequence). In DNA, the CDR3 is TGTGCCAGCAGCCAACCAACCCACGGGGCCACCCAGTACTTC. It specifies CASSQPTHGATQYF.

With respect to this clonotype: A much larger clone differs by one base, so this may be a read error. V and J are TRBV5-8 and TRBJ2-7; no definite D call. Between the trimmed V and J ends, which lost 1 base and 2 bases, there was a span of 4 bases. This CDR3 spans 12 amino acids. CDR1 SGHTS and CDR2 YDEGEE come from the germline V gene. The CDR3 loop reads CASSLRAYEQYF. The CDR3 nucleotides read TGTGCCAGCAGCTTGAGGGCCTACGAGCAGTACTTC.

This clonotype was seen ten or more times. V is TRBV6-5 and J is TRBJ2-1, with 7 bases that match TRBD1. The germline gives CDR1 MNHEY, CDR2 SVGAGI. The CDR3 spans 15 residues. J gave up 2 bases and V 0 bases, and 1 base lay outside the gene matches. The CDR3 region is CASSYSTGPYNEQFF. CDR3 DNA sequence: TGTGCCAGCAGTTACTCGACAGGGCCCTACAATGAGCAGTTCTTC.

Ten or more counts support this clonotype. This rearrangement joins TRBV30 to TRBJ1-6; no reliable D call. The CDR3 spans 13 residues. V dropped 0 bases and J dropped 8 bases, with 8 bases sitting between them. Germline V CDR1 and CDR2: GTSNPN, SVGIG (reference sequence). Written as DNA, the CDR3 is TGTGCCTGGAGTGTAACTCCCCATTCACCCCTCCACTTT. Its protein product is CAWSVTPHSPLHF.

In its sample, this clonotype was seen a few times. The chain couples TRBV2 to TRBJ2-1; TRBD1 aligns across 8 bases. Germline values: CDR1 SNHLY, CDR2 FYNNEI. The CDR3 loop spans 15 amino acids. The trim removed 3 bases at V and 2 bases at J, leaving 3 bases unmatched. In DNA form, the CDR3 reads TGTGCCAGCAGTGAGGGGACAGGAGCCTACAATGAGCAGTTCTTC. Translation: CASSEGTGAYNEQFF.

This clonotype has a count of ten or more. The rearrangement uses TRBV6-6 and TRBJ1-5; 9 bases match TRBD1. CDR1 is MNHNY, CDR2 SVGAGI, per germline (reference sequence). With V trimmed by 5 bases and J by 2 bases, 10 bases remained unmatched. The CDR3 has 17 residues. The CDR3 DNA is TGTGCCAGCAGTCCTGGGGACAGGGATTCCGGCAATCAGCCCCAGCATTTT. It yields the protein CASSPGDRDSGNQPQHF.

The V and J genes are TRBV18 and TRBJ2-7; D is perhaps TRBD1 (6 bases). The V end lost 5 bases, the J end lost 7 bases, and 15 bases lay between the germline ends. This CDR3 is 13 amino acids long. The V gene's germline CDR1 is KGHSH and CDR2 LQKENI. The CDR3 region is CASSESGAEEQYF. In DNA form, the CDR3 reads TGTGCCAGCTCAGAGTCAGGGGCTGAAGAGCAGTACTTC.

This clonotype was detected ten times or more. The gene calls are TRBV11-2 and TRBJ2-7; possible D gene TRBD1, 6 bases. Looked up from germline, CDR1 is SGHAT and CDR2 is FQNNGV. V was pared by 4 bases and J by 2 bases, with 15 bases between. CDR3 length: 15 amino acids. CDR3 nucleotides: TGTGCCAGCAGCTACGCTAGGACAGCGACCTACGAGCAGTACTTC. It encodes CASSYARTATYEQYF.

Concerning this clonotype itself: Relative to the germline gene, one junction end is altered; a read error may explain this. This chain joins TRBV7-7 and TRBJ2-2, with D tentatively TRBD1 or TRBD2 (5 bases each). The CDR3 is 16 amino acids. CDR1 and CDR2 (germline): SSHAT, FNYEAQ (reference sequence). The CDR3 reads CASSLLTAANTGELFF. In DNA, the CDR3 is TGTGCTAGCAGCTTATTGACAGCGGCGAACACCGGGGAGCTGTTTTTT.

This clonotype appeared many times. The chain has TRBV7-2 and TRBJ2-7; 8 bases agree with TRBD2. V lost 3 bases to trimming and J lost 0 bases; unmatched junction nucleotides: 1. Germline V gene lookup returns CDR1 SGHTA and CDR2 FQGNSA. The CDR3 sequence is 14 residues long. The CDR3: CASSFSGASYEQYF. DNA for the CDR3: TGTGCCAGCAGCTTTAGCGGGGCCTCCTACGAGCAGTACTTC.

There are many counts of this clonotype. This chain connects TRBV20-1 to TRBJ2-3; tentative D call: TRBD2 (5 bases). V dropped 2 bases and J dropped 10 bases, with 13 bases sitting between them. Germline CDR1 and CDR2: DFQATT and SNEGSKA (reference sequence). The CDR3 is 12 amino acids. The CDR3 region is CSARSSSGPQYF. The CDR3 DNA is TGCAGTGCTAGATCTAGCTCTGGGCCGCAGTATTTT.

This clonotype has a handful of counts. The chain employs TRBV5-1 and TRBJ1-5; TRBD1 might be the D (6 bases). Per germline, CDR1 SGHRS and CDR2 YFSETQ. The CDR3 loop spans 15 amino acids. Trimming shortened V by 4 bases and J by 7 bases, and 18 bases separated the two germline ends. CDR3 DNA: TGCGCCAGCAGCCCCGCGGGGGGGCGAGAGCAGCCCCAGCATTTT. Amino acid sequence: CASSPAGGREQPQHF.

In this sample, this clonotype turned up many times. CDR3 nucleotides: TGTGCCAGCTCACCCCGCGACAGGGGCCGAGGTCAGCCCCAGCATTTT. Its protein product is CASSPRDRGRGQPQHF. The V call is TRBV18, the J call TRBJ1-5; 8 nucleotides agree with TRBD1. Germline values: CDR1 KGHSH, CDR2 LQKENI. The CDR3 is made up of 16 amino acids. V shed 3 bases, J shed 6 bases, and the junction held 10 bases outside the gene matches.

This clonotype came up a few times. The chain combines TRBV9 with TRBJ2-5; TRBD1 agrees at 7 bases. The CDR3 loop spans 15 amino acids. With 1 base clipped from V and 2 bases from J, the junction kept 5 bases outside the gene matches. Germline-derived CDR1 and CDR2 are SGDLS and YYNGEE. Written as DNA, the CDR3 is TGTGCCAGCAGCGTACTAGGACAGGAGCAAGAGACCCAGTACTTC. It translates to CASSVLGQEQETQYF.

In its sample, this clonotype was seen many times. V and J are TRBV7-8 and TRBJ2-7; 11 nucleotides agree with TRBD1. CDR1 SGHVS and CDR2 FQNEAQ come from the germline V gene. CDR3 length: 18 amino acids. V shed 5 bases and J 2 bases; nucleotides not matched to a gene: 14. CDR3 nucleotide sequence: TGTGCCAGCAGCCCAATATTTGGTGGACAGGGGGCCACCTACGAGCAGTACTTC. It is translated as CASSPIFGGQGATYEQYF.

The chain couples TRBV4-1 to TRBJ1-4; 10 bases line up with TRBD1. With 3 bases clipped from V and 9 bases from J, the junction kept 7 bases outside the gene matches. This CDR3 has 15 amino acids. From germline, CDR1 is MGHRA and CDR2 YSYEKL. The CDR3 bases are TGCGCCAGCAGCCACCCGGACAGGGGGAGGCAAAAACTGTTTTTT. Amino acids: CASSHPDRGRQKLFF.

V and J are TRBV10-3 and TRBJ2-5, with D perhaps TRBD2 (5 bases). V shed 0 bases and J shed 2 bases, with 16 bases lying between them. The CDR3 spans 17 residues. Germline CDR1 and CDR2: ENHRY and SYGVKD. This CDR3 reads CAISESARGSTQETQYF. CDR3 nucleotides: TGTGCCATCAGTGAGTCGGCCCGGGGAAGCACACAAGAGACCCAGTACTTC.

In its sample, this clonotype was seen a few times. Here the CDR3 reads CASSLGTHVYEQYF. For the CDR3, the DNA is TGTGCCAGCAGCTTAGGGACACATGTCTACGAGCAGTACTTC. The genes are TRBV7-2 and TRBJ2-7; D perhaps matches TRBD1 (5 bases). CDR3 length: 14 residues. V shed 1 base and J shed 3 bases, with 10 bases lying between them. In germline, CDR1 is SGHTA, CDR2 FQGNSA.

This clonotype was seen at least ten times. The V gene is TRBV29-1, the J gene TRBJ2-3, with D maybe TRBD2 (5 bases). CDR1 and CDR2 (germline): SQVTM, ANQGSEA. This CDR3 is built from 14 residues. V lost 8 bases to trimming and J lost 1 base, with 16 bases between them. The CDR3 loop reads CSLALGSRTDTQYF. In nucleotides, the CDR3 is TGCAGCTTAGCCCTGGGGAGTCGCACAGATACGCAGTATTTT.

This clonotype was recorded at least ten times. The V call is TRBV29-1, the J call TRBJ1-4; TRBD1 matches 10 bases. This CDR3 has 13 amino acids. Looked up from germline, CDR1 is SQVTM and CDR2 is ANQGSEA. V dropped 4 bases and J dropped 7; count of bases not matched to a gene: 3. The CDR3 coding sequence is TGCAGCGTTGTGGGACAGGGGCGTGAAAAACTGTTTTTT. It specifies CSVVGQGREKLFF.

This clonotype was recorded many times. The chain has TRBV13 and TRBJ2-2, with 10 bases aligning to TRBD2. The CDR3 contains 15 residues. The V segment lost 5 bases and the J segment 6 bases; nucleotides outside the gene matches: 6. Germline loops: CDR1 PRHDT, CDR2 FYEKMQ (reference sequence). CDR3 nucleotide sequence: TGTGCCAGCAGCATATTTACTAGCGGGGCCGGGGAGCTGTTTTTT. This gives the protein CASSIFTSGAGELFF.

This clonotype was detected a few times. This chain joins TRBV27 and TRBJ2-5; either TRBD1 or TRBD2 may supply D (5 bases each). The CDR3 runs 14 residues. The germline V and J ends were trimmed by 6 bases and 1 base, with 12 bases remaining between them. The germline V gene has CDR1 MNHEY and CDR2 SMNVEV (reference sequence). CDR3 sequence reads: CASSSPGPQETQYF. CDR3 nucleotide sequence: TGTGCCAGCAGCTCCCCGGGGCCCCAAGAGACCCAGTACTTC.

There are many counts of this clonotype. V is TRBV6-6 and J is TRBJ2-5; 9 bases align to TRBD2. Germline V CDR1 and CDR2: MNHNY, SVGAGI (reference sequence). Trimming cost V 0 bases and J 5 bases; bases outside gene matches: 10. The CDR3 consists of 17 residues. The CDR3 here is CASSYSERGDLGETQYF. The CDR3 nucleotides are TGTGCCAGCAGTTACTCTGAGCGGGGGGACCTCGGGGAGACCCAGTACTTC.

The chain uses TRBV9 and TRBJ2-3; D is perhaps TRBD2 (6 bases). The CDR3 is made up of 18 amino acids. Per the germline V gene, CDR1 is SGDLS and CDR2 is YYNGEE. Deletions cut 0 bases from V and 0 bases from J, with 17 bases between. The CDR3 reads CASSVGVGLSDSTDTQYF. The CDR3, as DNA: TGTGCCAGCAGCGTAGGTGTCGGACTATCCGATAGCACAGATACGCAGTATTTT.

This clonotype has just a few counts. This chain links TRBV12-3 or TRBV12-4 with TRBJ1-5; D may be TRBD1 (5 bases). The V end lost 3 bases, the J end lost 1 base, and 19 bases lay between the germline ends. This CDR3 is 18 amino acids long. Here the CDR3 DNA reads TGTGCCAGCAGTTTTGAGGAGGGGTTAGGCGGGAGCAATCAGCCCCAGCATTTT. It codes for CASSFEEGLGGSNQPQHF.

This clonotype was found many times. J is TRBJ1-6 and V is TRBV27; D gene unclear. The germline V gene has CDR1 MNHEY and CDR2 SMNVEV (reference sequence). Trimming took 3 bases from V and 5 from J, leaving 11 bases between them. The CDR3 spans 15 residues. The CDR3 protein is CASSFMESHNSPLHF. The CDR3 bases are TGTGCCAGCAGTTTTATGGAGTCCCATAATTCACCCCTCCACTTT.